This T cell receptor (beta chain) derives from a study of T cells after somatic rescue of genetic block (dated by TCRdb to 2020 to 2022). For context, the study as a whole: The study assessed how robust, over the long term, a T-cell system was when the system had developed through somatic rescue of a genetic block in T-cell development.

Library preparation used the immunoSEQ multiplex PCR assay. The immuneACCESS repertoire file appears here via TCRdb, limited to in-frame rearrangements. These files lack a portion of the clones; in checked studies, under half of the deficit traces to unresolved V genes, and the cause of the others is not known. The sample table contains roughly 55,000 clones; only one count was recorded for roughly 96% of them. About 0.075% of the sample comes from the top ten. With respect to this clone: What antigen it recognizes has not been identified. Within one base of it there is no much larger clone, and no base qualities were kept.

CDR1 SGHAT and CDR2 FQNNGV are derived from the germline V gene. Counted from cysteine to phenylalanine, this CDR3 has 15 amino acids. Of all the DNA, just the CDR3 is kept, 45 bases in frame from base 1. V is clipped by 5 bases and J by 8 bases, and the sequence between their germline boundaries is 19 bases long. The V gene is TRBV11-2 and the J gene is TRBJ1-3; the D gene is perhaps TRBD1, from 6 matching bases. The origin of this receptor is a child less than two years old. The sequenced sample consisted of peripheral blood mononuclear cells (PBMCs). The nucleotides are TGTGCCAGCAGCGAGATGACAGGTGGATGGGACACCATATATTTT. Translated, it reads CASSEMTGGWDTIYF.